The sequence of this T cell receptor beta chain was determined in a study of blood T cell repertoires in COVID-19. For the study at large: Samples taken during acute and convalescent COVID-19 were collected in the United States, Italy and Spain.

Sequencing used immunoSEQ multiplex PCR; TCRdb keeps in-frame clones, though not all of them. The sample has around 72,000 clones, 87% seen once; the top ten hold roughly 6.1%. The sample taken for sequencing was peripheral blood. The sequence was collected from a woman aged 45-65 years with acute or convalescent COVID-19.

The CDR3 DNA reads as TGCGCCAGCAGAAGGCGGGAGAACACCGGGGAGCTGTTTTTT. Its translation: CASRRRENTGELFF. The chain recombines TRBV5-1 with TRBJ2-2; tentatively, D is TRBD2 (6 bases). This CDR3 comprises 14 residues. V was clipped by 5 bases and J by 1 base, with 9 bases between them. Germline CDR1 is SGHRS and CDR2 is YFSETQ.